Only one count was recorded for the clone carrying this T cell receptor beta chain. Antigen unknown. PCR primers comprised 60 Vbeta and 13 Jbeta primers. Libraries were prepared by immunoSEQ multiplex PCR; TCRdb keeps only in-frame clonotypes and omits some of them. The sample records 150,000 or so clones, around 84% being singletons. The sample belongs to a study of cytomegalovirus exposure and HLA in healthy donors. Broader study findings: A later look showed TCR association rates differing by HLA locus, highest for DRB1 and lowest for HLA-C. For presence/absence analyses, sequencing depth was assumed to be roughly uniform across donors. The study put some 160 TCR beta chains on its list as cytomegalovirus-associated. Analysis was carried out at a later point, and it linked a missense DCLRE1C variant to TCR beta V- and J-gene trimming.

Trimming took 6 bases from V and 6 from J; bases not matched to a gene: 8. There are 13 residues in the CDR3. CDR1 is MNHEY and CDR2 is SMNVEV in the germline V gene (reference sequence). The TCR comes from a woman aged 40 to 49 in good health and CMV-seropositive. Sequenced material: PBMCs. V and J are TRBV27 and TRBJ2-7; 7 bases map to TRBD1. This CDR3 is CASRIQGRGEQYF. The CDR3 bases are TGTGCCAGCAGAATACAGGGGAGAGGCGAGCAGTACTTC.